This T cell receptor (beta chain) was sequenced for a study of T-cell memory formation after mild COVID-19. V lost 7 bases and J lost 2; bases outside the gene matches: 6. Germline V gene lookup returns CDR1 SNHLY and CDR2 FYNNEI. The CDR3 covers 14 residues. This clonotype was detected only a few times. TCRdb itself ran the 5' RACE reads through MiXCR, one entry per CDR3 protein. The data show around 510,000 distinct CDR3 sequences, about 20% seen once. The source is an adult woman who had mild COVID-19 (a few samples of this study predate the infection). Cell type and time point are not known. The sample taken for sequencing was PBMCs or a T cell subset sorted from them (not recorded which). The rearrangement links TRBV2 to TRBJ2-7; 9 bases align to TRBD2. The DNA for the CDR3 is TGTGCCAGCACTACTCTAGCGGGGACCTACGAGCAGTACTTC. Encoded protein: CASTTLAGTYEQYF.